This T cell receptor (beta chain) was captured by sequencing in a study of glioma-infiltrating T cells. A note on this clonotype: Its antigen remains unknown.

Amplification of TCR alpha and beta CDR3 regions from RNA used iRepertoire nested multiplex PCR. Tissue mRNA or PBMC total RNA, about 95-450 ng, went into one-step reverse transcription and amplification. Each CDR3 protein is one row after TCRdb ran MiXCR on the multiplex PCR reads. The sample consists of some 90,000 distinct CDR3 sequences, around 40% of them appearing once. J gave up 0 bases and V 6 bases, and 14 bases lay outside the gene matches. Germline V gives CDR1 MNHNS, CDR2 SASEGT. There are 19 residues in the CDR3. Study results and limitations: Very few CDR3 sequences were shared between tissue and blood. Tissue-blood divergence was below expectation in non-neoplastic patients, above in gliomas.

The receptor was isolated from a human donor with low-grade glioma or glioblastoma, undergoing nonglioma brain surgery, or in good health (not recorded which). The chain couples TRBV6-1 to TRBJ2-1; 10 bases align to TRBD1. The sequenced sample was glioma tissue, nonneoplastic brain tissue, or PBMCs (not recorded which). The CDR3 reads CASRSPGQGSKGSYNEQFF. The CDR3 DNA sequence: TGTGCCAGCAGGTCACCGGGACAGGGGTCCAAGGGCTCCTACAATGAGCAGTTCTTC.